One sample yielded the 5 T cell receptor beta chains listed below, sequenced in a study of pediatric ulcerative colitis. Measured with immunoSEQ multiplex PCR; TCRdb has only the in-frame clones, and not every one. This table holds tens of thousands of clones, roughly four fifths found once. Sequencing used blood. Receptors originate from a boy aged 5-17 years with severe ulcerative colitis.

This chain uses TRBV18 with TRBJ2-3; the D call may be TRBD1 or TRBD2 (6 bases each). V was trimmed by 6 bases and J by 2 bases, leaving 15 bases between them. The germline V gene has CDR1 KGHSH and CDR2 LQKENI. CDR3 size: 15 residues. The CDR3 bases are TGTGCCAGCTCCCCAAGGAGGGGGGACACAGATACGCAGTATTTT. This translates into CASSPRRGDTDTQYF.

This clone was counted between two and nine times. The rearrangement uses TRBV9 and TRBJ1-1; D may be TRBD1 (6 bases). V was trimmed by 3 bases and J by 5 bases, leaving 14 bases between them. CDR3 length: 14 amino acids. CDR1 and CDR2 from the germline V gene are SGDLS and YYNGEE. The CDR3 reads CASSDSPGETEAFF. The CDR3 coding sequence is TGTGCCAGCAGCGATTCACCAGGGGAAACTGAAGCTTTCTTT.

J is TRBJ2-3 and V is TRBV7-2; 7 positions agree with TRBD2. Trimming took 5 bases from V and 8 from J; bases not matched to a gene: 16. The CDR3 consists of 16 residues. Germline lookup yields CDR1 SGHTA and CDR2 FQGNSA. The CDR3 sequence: CASSQGLPGAGLTQYF. In DNA form, the CDR3 reads TGTGCCAGCAGCCAGGGTCTGCCTGGAGCGGGGCTTACGCAGTATTTT.

This sequence joins TRBV9 and TRBJ2-2, with D possibly called TRBD1 or TRBD2 (6 bases each). Germline loops: CDR1 SGDLS, CDR2 YYNGEE. The CDR3 consists of 16 residues. The germline V and J ends were trimmed by 0 bases and 5 bases, with 14 bases remaining between them. CDR3 loop: CASSVGRGALTGELFF. DNA of the CDR3: TGTGCCAGCAGCGTAGGTAGGGGGGCGCTGACCGGGGAGCTGTTTTTT.

The V gene is TRBV7-9, the J gene TRBJ2-1; 8 nucleotides align to TRBD1. Trimming cost V 5 bases and J 3 bases; bases outside gene matches: 6. The CDR3 extends over 15 amino acids. Germline V CDR1 and CDR2: SEHNR, FQNEAQ (reference sequence). The CDR3 loop is CASSPTRGRYNEQFF. The CDR3 region has the DNA TGTGCCAGCAGCCCCACCAGGGGGCGCTACAATGAGCAGTTCTTC. Combining the CDR3 with reference TRBV7-9 and TRBJ2-1 gives the whole variable domain DTGVSQNPRHKITKRGQNVTFRCDPISEHNRLYWYRQTLGQGPEFLTYFQNEAQLEKSRLLSDRFSAERPKGSFSTLEIQRTEQGDSAMYLCASSPTRGRYNEQFFGPGTRLTVL.